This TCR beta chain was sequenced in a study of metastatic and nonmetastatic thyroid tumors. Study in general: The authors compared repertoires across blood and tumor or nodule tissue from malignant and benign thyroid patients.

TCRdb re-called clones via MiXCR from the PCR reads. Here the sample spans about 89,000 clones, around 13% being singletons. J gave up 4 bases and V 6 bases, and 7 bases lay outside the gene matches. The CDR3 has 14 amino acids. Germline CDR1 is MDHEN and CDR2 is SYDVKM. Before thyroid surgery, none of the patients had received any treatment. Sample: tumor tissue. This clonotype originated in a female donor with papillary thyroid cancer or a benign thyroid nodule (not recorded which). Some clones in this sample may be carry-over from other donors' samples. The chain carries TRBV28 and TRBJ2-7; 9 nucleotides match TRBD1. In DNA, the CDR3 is TGTGCCAGCAGCTCGGCGGGACAGGGTTACGAGCAGTACTTC. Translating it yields CASSSAGQGYEQYF.